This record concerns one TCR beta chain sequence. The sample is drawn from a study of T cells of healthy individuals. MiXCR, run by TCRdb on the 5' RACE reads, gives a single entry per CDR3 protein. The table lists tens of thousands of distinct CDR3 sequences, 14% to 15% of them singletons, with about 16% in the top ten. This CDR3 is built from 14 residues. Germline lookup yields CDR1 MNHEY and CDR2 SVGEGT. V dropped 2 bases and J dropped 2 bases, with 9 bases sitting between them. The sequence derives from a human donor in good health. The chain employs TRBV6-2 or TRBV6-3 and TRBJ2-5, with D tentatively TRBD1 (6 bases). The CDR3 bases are TGTGCCAGCAGTTACCGACAGGTACAAGAGACCCAGTACTTC. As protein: CASSYRQVQETQYF.